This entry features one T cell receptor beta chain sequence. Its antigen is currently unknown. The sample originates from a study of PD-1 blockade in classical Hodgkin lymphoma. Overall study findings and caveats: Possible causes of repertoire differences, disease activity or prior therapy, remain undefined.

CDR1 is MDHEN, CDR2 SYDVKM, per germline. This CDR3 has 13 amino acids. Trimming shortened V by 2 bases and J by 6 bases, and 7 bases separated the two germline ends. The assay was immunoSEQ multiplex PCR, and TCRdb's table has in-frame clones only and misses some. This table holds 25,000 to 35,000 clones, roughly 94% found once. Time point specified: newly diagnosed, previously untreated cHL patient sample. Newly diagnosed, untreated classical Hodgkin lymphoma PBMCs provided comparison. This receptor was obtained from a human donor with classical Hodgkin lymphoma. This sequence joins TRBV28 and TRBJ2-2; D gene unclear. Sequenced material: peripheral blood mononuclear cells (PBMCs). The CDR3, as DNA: TGTGCCAGCAGTTTAGCGGACCCCGGGGAGCTGTTTTTT. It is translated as CASSLADPGELFF.